Presented here are 25 T cell receptor beta chains from one specimen sequenced in a study of shared clonotypes between healthy human individuals. Libraries were prepared by immunoSEQ multiplex PCR; TCRdb keeps only in-frame clonotypes and omits some of them. The data contain 730,000 or so clones, 72% of them singletons. The sequencing sample was made of memory CD4+ T cells sorted from blood. Indicated subset: CD45RA-negative fraction. These receptor sequences come from a woman younger than 45 in good health.

This clone was observed once. The rearrangement uses TRBV19 and TRBJ2-1; D gene ambiguous. Trimming took 7 bases from V and 3 from J, leaving 16 bases between them. Per germline, CDR1 LNHDA and CDR2 SQIVND (reference sequence). The CDR3 loop spans 15 amino acids. This chain's CDR3 is CASTLERGNYNEQFF. Here the CDR3 DNA reads TGTGCCAGTACACTTGAACGCGGAAACTACAATGAGCAGTTCTTC. Variable domain in full (rest from reference TRBV19 and TRBJ2-1): DGGITQSPKYLFRKEGQNVTLSCEQNLNHDAMYWYRQDPGQGLRLIYYSQIVNDFQKGDIAEGYSVSREKKESFPLTVTSAQKNPTAFYLCASTLERGNYNEQFFGPGTRLTVL.

The chain has TRBV21-1 and TRBJ2-7; whether TRBD2, the table's D call, matches the DNA was not checked. TRBV21-1 is classified as a pseudogene. The CDR3 has 19 residues. The CDR3 DNA reads TGTGCCAGCCCTAACTGGGGACTAGCGGGAGAGTACTCAACCTACGAGCAGTACTTC. Its translation: CASPNWGLAGEYSTYEQYF.

The rearrangement joins TRBV28 to TRBJ1-5; D remains unclear. The CDR3 spans 18 residues. Germline-derived CDR1 and CDR2 are MDHEN and SYDVKM. V was shortened by 6 bases and J by 2 bases, with 23 bases between the two germline ends. The CDR3 region is CASSRRVPQLWGNQPQHF. CDR3 DNA sequence: TGTGCCAGCAGCCGAAGGGTCCCCCAGCTCTGGGGCAATCAGCCCCAGCATTTT.

The V and J genes are TRBV2 and TRBJ1-5, with no clear D. The germline V gene has CDR1 SNHLY and CDR2 FYNNEI. Trimming pared 4 bases from V and 1 base from J, leaving 11 bases between. The length of the CDR3 is 15 residues. CDR3 sequence reads: CASSVGQRSNQPQHF. The CDR3 DNA is TGTGCCAGCAGTGTCGGGCAGCGGAGCAATCAGCCCCAGCATTTT.

The chain links TRBV7-9 to TRBJ2-7; D is unclear. This CDR3 has 14 residues. Germline assignment: CDR1 SEHNR and CDR2 FQNEAQ (reference sequence). Trimming left V 2 bases short and J 2 bases short, with 10 bases between. CDR3 sequence reads: CASSLFPAAYEQYF. In DNA, the CDR3 is TGTGCCAGCAGCTTATTTCCCGCGGCCTACGAGCAGTACTTC.

This sequence joins TRBV5-4 and TRBJ2-1, with D perhaps TRBD2 (5 bases). Germline CDR1 and CDR2: SGHNT and YYREEE (reference sequence). V was trimmed by 1 base and J by 8 bases, leaving 10 bases between them. The CDR3 runs 13 residues. CDR3 region: CASSLKDLDEQFF. In DNA form, the CDR3 reads TGTGCCAGCAGCTTGAAGGACTTGGATGAGCAGTTCTTC.

The chain carries TRBV19 and TRBJ2-2; TRBD1 matches at 10 bases. The germline V gene has CDR1 LNHDA and CDR2 SQIVND (reference sequence). After removal of 4 bases from V and 4 bases from J, the junction contained 6 bases not matched to a gene. The CDR3 is made up of 16 amino acids. The chain's CDR3 is CASSRGQGSPTGELFF. The CDR3 DNA sequence: TGTGCCAGTAGTAGGGGACAGGGGAGTCCCACCGGGGAGCTGTTTTTT.

V usage is TRBV11-2 and J usage is TRBJ1-5; D is ambiguous. Germline lookup yields CDR1 SGHAT and CDR2 FQNNGV. V was trimmed by 0 bases and J by 3 bases, leaving 6 bases between them. This CDR3 has 14 amino acids. Here the CDR3 reads CASSLDAYNQPQHF. The CDR3 DNA reads TGTGCCAGCAGCTTAGACGCCTACAATCAGCCCCAGCATTTT.

The chain uses TRBV5-8 and TRBJ1-5; D call uncertain. V lost 4 bases and J 11 bases, leaving 13 bases between the germline ends. CDR3 size: 12 residues. Germline CDR1 reads SGHTS; CDR2 reads YDEGEE. The CDR3 nucleotides are TGTGCCAGCAGCACCTCATCCGTGGCCCAGCATTTT. Protein product: CASSTSSVAQHF.

The rearrangement uses TRBV5-6 and TRBJ2-7; D gene ambiguous. The ends were cut back, 0 bases at V and 5 bases at J, with 3 bases in the middle. CDR1 is SGHDT and CDR2 is YYEEEE in the germline V gene. The CDR3 is made up of 11 amino acids. CDR3: CASSLGHEQYF. The CDR3 DNA sequence: TGTGCCAGCAGCTTGGGGCACGAGCAGTACTTC. Variable domain in full (rest from reference TRBV5-6 and TRBJ2-7): DAGVTQSPTHLIKTRGQQVTLRCSPKSGHDTVSWYQQALGQGPQFIFQYYEEEERQRGNFPDRFSGHQFPNYSSELNVNALLLGDSALYLCASSLGHEQYFGPGTRLTVT.

V gene TRBV6-5 combines with J gene TRBJ2-2; D not certain. From germline, CDR1 is MNHEY and CDR2 SVGAGI. The V gene lost 7 bases and the J gene lost 7 bases, with 13 bases spanning the gap. This CDR3 contains 13 residues. In nucleotides, the CDR3 is TGTGCCAGCACCCCTGGGCTCCTCGGGGAGCTGTTTTTT. Its translation: CASTPGLLGELFF.

V is TRBV28 and J is TRBJ1-5; 7 positions match TRBD1. With V trimmed by 5 bases and J by 6 bases, 7 bases remained unmatched. In germline, CDR1 is MDHEN, CDR2 SYDVKM. The CDR3 totals 14 residues. In DNA, the CDR3 is TGTGCCAGCAGTCAGGGACAGACTTTTCAGCCCCAGCATTTT. The encoded protein is CASSQGQTFQPQHF.

This clone was counted only a few times. The chain combines TRBV27 with TRBJ2-4; D remains unclear. Per germline, CDR1 MNHEY and CDR2 SMNVEV (reference sequence). This CDR3 is built from 16 residues. Trimming left V 2 bases short and J 6 bases short, with 17 bases between. The CDR3 is CASSLPASLIVNIQYF. The DNA of the CDR3 is TGTGCCAGCAGTTTACCGGCATCCCTCATAGTAAACATTCAGTACTTC.

The genes are TRBV25-1 and TRBJ2-7; D is unresolved. The CDR3 is 11 amino acids. V shed 7 bases and J shed 1 base, with 5 bases lying between them. Germline V lookup: CDR1 MGHDK, CDR2 SYGVNS. The CDR3 DNA is TGTGCCAGCACCGCATCCTACGAGCAGTACTTC. Its protein product is CASTASYEQYF.

The chain employs TRBV11-2 and TRBJ2-7; D is possibly TRBD2 (5 bases). Germline loops: CDR1 SGHAT, CDR2 FQNNGV. The V end was cut by 1 base, the J end by 0 bases, with 10 bases between. CDR3 size: 15 residues. The CDR3 protein is CASSLVSGLSYEQYF. CDR3 in DNA: TGTGCCAGCAGCTTAGTAAGCGGTCTCTCCTACGAGCAGTACTTC.

The chain combines TRBV21-1 with TRBJ2-1; TRBD2 reflects the table's D call only, with no check against the DNA. TRBV21-1 is a recognized pseudogene. The CDR3 covers 15 residues. The CDR3 here is CASSNKTSSYNEQFF. As DNA, the CDR3 is TGTGCCAGCAGCAACAAGACTAGCTCCTACAATGAGCAGTTCTTC.

The rearrangement links TRBV9 to TRBJ2-3, with 11 bases fitting TRBD2. Trimming took 4 bases from V and 8 from J; bases not matched to a gene: 24. CDR3 length: 20 residues. Germline assignment: CDR1 SGDLS and CDR2 YYNGEE. Here the CDR3 reads CASSQSRLAGGGTGKGTQYF. The CDR3, as DNA: TGTGCCAGCAGCCAAAGCCGGCTAGCGGGAGGAGGGACCGGAAAGGGTACGCAGTATTTT. Variable domain in full (rest from reference TRBV9 and TRBJ2-3): DSGVTQTPKHLITATGQRVTLRCSPRSGDLSVYWYQQSLDQGLQFLIQYYNGEERAKGNILERFSAQQFPDLHSELNLSSLELGDSALYFCASSQSRLAGGGTGKGTQYFGPGTRLTVL.

The chain joins TRBV30 to TRBJ1-6; D possibly corresponds to TRBD1 (5 bases). V dropped 3 bases and J dropped 7 bases, with 16 bases sitting between them. The CDR3 covers 15 residues. CDR1 is GTSNPN, CDR2 SVGIG, per germline (reference sequence). CDR3 residues: CAWSPQGPLNSPLHF. CDR3 nucleotides: TGTGCCTGGAGCCCCCAGGGACCCCTGAATTCACCCCTCCACTTT.

The chain links TRBV4-1 to TRBJ1-1; tentatively, D is TRBD1 (5 bases). CDR1 MGHRA and CDR2 YSYEKL come from the germline V gene. The V end was cut by 1 base, the J end by 9 bases, with 15 bases between. This CDR3 has 14 residues. The CDR3 sequence is CASSQAIVGTQAFF. The CDR3 DNA reads TGCGCCAGCAGCCAAGCGATAGTCGGGACTCAAGCTTTCTTT.

The rearrangement uses TRBV28 and TRBJ2-3; TRBD2 is a possible D gene (5 bases). Germline CDR1 reads MDHEN; CDR2 reads SYDVKM. The CDR3 runs to 14 residues. V gave up 4 bases and J gave up 2 bases, with 10 bases separating them. The CDR3 spells CASSSDLNTDTQYF. CDR3 in DNA: TGTGCCAGCAGTTCGGACTTAAACACAGATACGCAGTATTTT.

This chain connects TRBV25-1 to TRBJ2-7, with no clear D. Trimming cost V 3 bases and J 0 bases, with 6 bases left between them. In germline, CDR1 is MGHDK, CDR2 SYGVNS. The CDR3 totals 13 residues. Written as DNA, the CDR3 is TGTGCCAGCAGTGAGTCCGGCTCCTACGAGCAGTACTTC. This gives the protein CASSESGSYEQYF.

The chain combines TRBV18 with TRBJ1-4; unclear D gene. Germline V lookup: CDR1 KGHSH, CDR2 LQKENI. This CDR3 is built from 14 residues. V shed 5 bases and J shed 0 bases, with 7 bases lying between them. Here the CDR3 DNA reads TGTGCCAGCTCATCCTTTGCAACTAATGAAAAACTGTTTTTT. As protein: CASSSFATNEKLFF.

This clone has a handful of counts. CDR3 amino acids: CASSDLLARTGSGGYTF. Written as DNA, the CDR3 is TGTGCCAGCAGTGATCTCCTAGCCAGGACTGGGAGCGGAGGCTACACCTTC. The chain links TRBV25-1 to TRBJ1-2; unclear D gene. V was clipped by 3 bases and J by 8 bases, with 25 bases between them. Germline V lookup: CDR1 MGHDK, CDR2 SYGVNS. This CDR3 is 17 amino acids long.

CDR3 nucleotides: TGTGCCAGCAGCCAAGAGGCGGGATACGAGCAGTACTTC. This gives the protein CASSQEAGYEQYF. V usage is TRBV4-2 and J usage is TRBJ2-7, with D possibly matching TRBD2 (6 bases). This CDR3 contains 13 residues. Germline V gives CDR1 LGHNA, CDR2 YNFKEQ. The germline V and J ends were trimmed by 0 bases and 4 bases, with 7 bases remaining between them.

Points on this clone: A much larger clonotype is one base distant, so this may be a read error. Other DNA variants within this sample encode the same CDR3. DNA of the CDR3: TGTGCCAGCAGCCCACAACGGGACACTGAAGCTTTCTTT. This codes for CASSPQRDTEAFF. The rearrangement joins TRBV7-9 to TRBJ1-1; D unresolved. This CDR3 has 13 amino acids. The germline CDR1 and CDR2 sequences are SEHNR and FQNEAQ (reference sequence). Trimming stripped 5 bases from V and 3 bases from J, with 10 bases between.